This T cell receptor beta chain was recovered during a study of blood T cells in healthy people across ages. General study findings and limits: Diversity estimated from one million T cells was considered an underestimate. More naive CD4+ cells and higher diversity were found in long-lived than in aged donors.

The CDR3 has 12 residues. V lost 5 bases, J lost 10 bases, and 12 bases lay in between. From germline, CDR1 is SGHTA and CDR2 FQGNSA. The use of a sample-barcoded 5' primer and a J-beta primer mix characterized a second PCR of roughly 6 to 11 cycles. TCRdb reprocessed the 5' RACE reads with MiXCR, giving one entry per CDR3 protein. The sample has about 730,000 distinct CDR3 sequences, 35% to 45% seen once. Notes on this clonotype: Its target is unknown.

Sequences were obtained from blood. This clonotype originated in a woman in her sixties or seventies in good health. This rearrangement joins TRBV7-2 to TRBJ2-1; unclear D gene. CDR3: CASSGSAWEQFF. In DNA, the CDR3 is TGTGCCAGCAGCGGGTCCGCCTGGGAGCAGTTCTTC. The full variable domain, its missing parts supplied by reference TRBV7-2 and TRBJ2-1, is GAGVSQSPSNKVTEKGKDVELRCDPISGHTALYWYRQSLGQGLEFLIYFQGNSAPDKSGLPSDRFSAERTGGSVSTLTIQRTQQEDSAVYLCASSGSAWEQFFGPGTRLTVL.